A selection of T cell receptor beta chains follows, all from one sample in a study of shared T cell receptors in the human thymus. Sequencing used immunoSEQ multiplex PCR; TCRdb keeps in-frame clones, though not all of them. The repertoire holds about 660,000 clones, about 89% seen once, with 0.009% to 0.0095% in the top ten. Another study also made use of these data, one on human thymus T cells.

The specimen sequenced was thymocytes. These receptors originate from a boy under three years old with a congenital heart defect. The CDR3 runs from the conserved cysteine through the conserved F or W. A D gene is named only where the DNA matches it firmly. Only part of the rows carry a size: once, few, many, or a class if the clone is expanded.

D gene,clone size,J gene,V gene,CDR3 protein,CDR3 DNA
TRBD1,few,TRBJ1-3,TRBV27,CASSPTDRGLGNTIYF,TGTGCCAGCAGTCCGACGGACAGGGGACTCGGAAACACCATATATTTT
TRBD2,-,TRBJ2-7,TRBV4-3,CASSQGRGASSYEQYF,TGCGCCAGCAGCCAAGGGCGGGGGGCCAGCTCCTACGAGCAGTACTTC
TRBD2,-,TRBJ2-1,TRBV27,CASSLGTSGDNEQFF,TGTGCCAGCAGTTTAGGGACTAGCGGTGACAATGAGCAGTTCTTC
TRBD1,once,TRBJ2-2,TRBV19,CASSLSGQGGNTGELFF,TGTGCCAGTAGTCTCTCTGGACAGGGGGGGAACACCGGGGAGCTGTTTTTT
TRBD1,-,TRBJ2-3,TRBV19,CASSTRDSSPRDTQYF,TGTGCCAGTAGTACCCGGGACAGCTCCCCGCGGGATACGCAGTATTTT
TRBD1,-,TRBJ1-2,TRBV29-1,CSVVLRTGGKLNYGYTF,TGCAGCGTTGTCCTTCGGACAGGGGGCAAGTTAAACTATGGCTACACCTTC
TRBD1,-,TRBJ2-7,TRBV10-3,CAIRRTGGPDEQYF,TGTGCCATCAGGCGGACAGGGGGCCCCGACGAGCAGTACTTC
-,few,TRBJ1-1,TRBV7-9,CASSRTDEAFF,TGTGCCAGCAGCCGGACAGATGAAGCTTTCTTT
-,-,TRBJ1-6,TRBV2,CASSTSALDGPPLHF,TGTGCCAGCAGTACCTCAGCACTAGACGGGCCTCCCCTCCACTTT
-,-,TRBJ2-7,TRBV28,CASSLGRATLYEQYF,TGTGCCAGCAGTTTGGGCAGGGCCACTCTTTACGAGCAGTACTTC
TRBD1,-,TRBJ1-5,TRBV15,CATSRPSRQGGNQPQHF,TGTGCCACCAGCAGGCCCTCGAGGCAGGGGGGCAATCAGCCCCAGCATTTT
TRBD2,-,TRBJ2-1,TRBV5-1,CASSSGLAGQYNEQFF,TGCGCCAGCAGCTCGGGACTAGCGGGACAGTATAATGAGCAGTTCTTC
-,-,TRBJ2-7,TRBV9,CASSARENWDEQYF,TGTGCCAGCAGCGCCCGGGAAAACTGGGACGAGCAGTACTTC
TRBD1,-,TRBJ1-4,TRBV4-1,CASSQDGAGGNEKLFF,TGCGCCAGCAGCCAAGATGGGGCAGGGGGTAATGAAAAACTGTTTTTT